This T cell receptor (beta chain) was identified during a study of blood T cell repertoires in COVID-19. CDR1 MNHEY and CDR2 SMNVEV come from the germline V gene (reference sequence). V shed 5 bases, J shed 4 bases, and the junction held 7 bases outside the gene matches. CDR3 size: 14 residues. The data were produced by immunoSEQ multiplex PCR, yet TCRdb's version contains in-frame clones alone and is incomplete. The table has around 99,000 clones, around 89% seen once; the top ten hold 1.1%. This TCR was recovered from a human donor in a cohort sampled during active COVID-19. The J gene is TRBJ2-7, the V gene TRBV27; 8 nucleotides agree with TRBD2. Sequencing input: peripheral blood. CDR3 sequence reads: CASSPSGWRYEQYF. DNA for the CDR3: TGTGCCAGCAGTCCTAGCGGGTGGCGGTACGAGCAGTACTTC.